The 7 T cell receptor beta chains presented below share a single source sample, sequenced in a study of sequential checkpoint blockade in melanoma. Treatment given: randomized to nivolumab then ipilimumab (arm A) or the reverse (arm B). Using immunoSEQ multiplex PCR, the repertoire was profiled, and TCRdb retains in-frame clones only, with some absent. In the table there are some 40,000 clones, roughly 86% of which are singletons. The sequencing used CD8+ T cells sorted from blood (inferred from file names), collected from a patient given nivolumab and ipilimumab in sequence. All receptors derive from a human donor with melanoma.

V usage is TRBV27 and J usage is TRBJ2-3; a weak D match, TRBD2 (6 bases). Germline loops: CDR1 MNHEY, CDR2 SMNVEV (reference sequence). The CDR3 extends over 15 amino acids. The germline V and J ends were trimmed by 6 bases and 0 bases, with 13 bases remaining between them. Written as DNA, the CDR3 is TGTGCCAGCAGCCGGGAGTACGAGAGCACAGATACGCAGTATTTT. Its translation: CASSREYESTDTQYF.

V and J are TRBV9 and TRBJ2-1, with 7 bases matching TRBD1. The CDR3 totals 15 residues. In germline, CDR1 is SGDLS, CDR2 YYNGEE. Losses at the gene ends were 0 bases for V and 4 bases for J; bases not matched to a gene: 4. The CDR3 DNA reads as TGTGCCAGCAGCGTAGAGGGGGCGCAGTACAATGAGCAGTTCTTC. Translation gives CASSVEGAQYNEQFF.

CDR3 in DNA: TGCGCCAGCAGCCAAGAAGGTGCAGGGAACTCACCCCTCCACTTT. This gives the protein CASSQEGAGNSPLHF. The J gene is TRBJ1-6, the V gene TRBV4-1, with D tentatively TRBD1 (5 bases). This CDR3 comprises 15 residues. Trimming stripped 0 bases from V and 10 bases from J, with 13 bases between. Germline V gives CDR1 MGHRA, CDR2 YSYEKL.

This chain uses TRBV7-8 with TRBJ1-1, with unresolved D. This CDR3 has 14 amino acids. V lost 4 bases to trimming and J lost 6 bases, with 15 bases between them. Looked up from germline, CDR1 is SGHVS and CDR2 is FQNEAQ. The CDR3 DNA follows: TGTGCCAGCAGCTGGGCAGGCGTCGAAGCTGAAGCTTTCTTT. It specifies CASSWAGVEAEAFF.

This sequence joins TRBV11-2 and TRBJ1-4; D perhaps matches TRBD1 (6 bases). Germline V lookup: CDR1 SGHAT, CDR2 FQNNGV. The V gene lost 1 base and the J gene lost 10 bases, with 16 bases spanning the gap. The CDR3 has 15 residues. CDR3 residues: CASSLVGAGGGKLFF. Written as DNA, the CDR3 is TGTGCCAGCAGCTTAGTGGGGGCGGGAGGTGGAAAACTGTTTTTT.

This rearrangement joins TRBV28 to TRBJ2-7, with a weak D call TRBD1 (5 bases). Germline V CDR1 and CDR2: MDHEN, SYDVKM. Deletions cut 5 bases from V and 5 bases from J, with 16 bases between. The CDR3 is 14 amino acids. As DNA, the CDR3 is TGTGCCAGCAGTCCGCAGGGATCTTCCCACGAGCAGTACTTC. It encodes CASSPQGSSHEQYF. The entire variable domain, with the rest obtained from reference TRBV28 and TRBJ2-7, is as follows: DVKVTQSSRYLVKRTGEKVFLECVQDMDHENMFWYRQDPGLGLRLIYFSYDVKMKEKGDIPEGYSVSREKKERFSLILESASTNQTSMYLCASSPQGSSHEQYFGPGTRLTVT.

The chain employs TRBV7-6 and TRBJ2-1; 8 bases line up with TRBD2. The CDR3 extends over 18 amino acids. Looked up from germline, CDR1 is SGHVS and CDR2 is FNYEAQ. J was trimmed by 0 bases and V by 1 base; bases with no gene match: 8. CDR3 in DNA: TGTGCCAGCAGCTTAGAACGGGAGGGATCATACTCCTACAATGAGCAGTTCTTC. Its translation: CASSLEREGSYSYNEQFF.